The subject of this entry is one TCR beta chain. This CDR3 is built from 14 residues. V shed 5 bases and J 4 bases; nucleotides not matched to a gene: 5. The germline gives CDR1 SGHTA, CDR2 FQGTGA. This specimen comes from a study of PD-L1 blockade in urothelial cancer. TCRdb's copy holds only in-frame clones and misses some; the assay was immunoSEQ multiplex PCR. The profile shows about 74,000 clones, roughly 84% of them singletons. This chain uses TRBV7-3 with TRBJ2-5, with 9 bases aligning to TRBD1. The sequence was collected from a man between 65 and 80 years old with urothelial cancer. The specimen comprised PBMCs, sampled around atezolizumab (anti-PD-L1) treatment. DNA of the CDR3: TGTGCCAGCAGCACCACAGGGGGCACAGAGACCCAGTACTTC. Translating gives CASSTTGGTETQYF.